The following is a T cell receptor beta chain sequence with its context. Its target antigen remains unknown. The sample holds no much larger clone one base away, and base qualities are not on file. The data originate from a study of tumor T cells in aggressive B-cell lymphoma (dated by TCRdb to 2016 to 2017). Receptor libraries were prepared by the immunoSEQ multiplex PCR assay. TCRdb carries this immuneACCESS record with in-frame sequences only. Its versions omit some clonotypes, under half of them owing to an unresolved V gene in the studies checked, with the rest unexplained. The sample table lists 2,000 to 2,500 clones, 86% of them with a count of one. The ten largest clones represent 15% to 20% of the sample. The TCR was taken from an adult with diffuse large B cell lymphoma. Sequencing used tumor tissue.

The nucleotide sequence reads as follows: TGTGCCAGCAGCTTAGTGAGGTTGAACACTGAAGCTTTCTTT. The encoded protein is CASSLVRLNTEAFF. This chain joins TRBV7-9 to TRBJ1-1; the D gene identity is not certain. CDR1 and CDR2 (SEHNR, FQNEAQ) derive from the germline V gene (reference sequence). V lost 1 base and J lost 0 bases; the stretch between them is 6 bases long. The CDR3 runs 14 amino acids, cysteine and phenylalanine included. The read is trimmed to its CDR3 DNA, 42 bases read in frame from base 1.